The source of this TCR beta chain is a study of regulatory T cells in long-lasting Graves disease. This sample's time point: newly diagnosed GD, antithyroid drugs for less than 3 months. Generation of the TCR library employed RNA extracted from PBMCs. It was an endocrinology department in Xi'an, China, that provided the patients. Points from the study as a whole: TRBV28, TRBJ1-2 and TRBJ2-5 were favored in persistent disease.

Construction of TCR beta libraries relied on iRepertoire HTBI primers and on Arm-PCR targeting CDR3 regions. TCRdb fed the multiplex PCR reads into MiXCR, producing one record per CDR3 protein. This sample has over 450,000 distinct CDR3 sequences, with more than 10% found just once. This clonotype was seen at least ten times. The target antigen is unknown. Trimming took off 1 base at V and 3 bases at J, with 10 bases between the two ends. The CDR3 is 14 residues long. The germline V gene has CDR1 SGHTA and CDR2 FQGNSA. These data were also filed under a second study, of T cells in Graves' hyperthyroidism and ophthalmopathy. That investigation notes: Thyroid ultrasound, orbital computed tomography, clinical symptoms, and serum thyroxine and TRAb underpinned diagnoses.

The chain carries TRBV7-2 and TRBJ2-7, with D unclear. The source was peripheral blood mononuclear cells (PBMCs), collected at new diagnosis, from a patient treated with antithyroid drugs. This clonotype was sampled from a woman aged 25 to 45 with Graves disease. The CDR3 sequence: CASSLVGRHYEQYF. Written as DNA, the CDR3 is TGTGCCAGCAGCTTAGTAGGGCGGCACTACGAGCAGTACTTC. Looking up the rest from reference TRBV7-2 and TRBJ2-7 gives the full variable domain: GAGVSQSPSNKVTEKGKDVELRCDPISGHTALYWYRQSLGQGLEFLIYFQGNSAPDKSGLPSDRFSAERTGGSVSTLTIQRTQQEDSAVYLCASSLVGRHYEQYFGPGTRLTVT.